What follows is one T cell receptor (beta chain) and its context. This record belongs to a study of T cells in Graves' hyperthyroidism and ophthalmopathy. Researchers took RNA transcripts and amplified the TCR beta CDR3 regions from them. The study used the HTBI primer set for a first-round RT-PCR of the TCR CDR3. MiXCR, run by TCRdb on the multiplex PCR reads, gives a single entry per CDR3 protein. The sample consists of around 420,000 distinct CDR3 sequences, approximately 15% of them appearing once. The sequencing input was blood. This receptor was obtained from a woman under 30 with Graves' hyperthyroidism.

CDR3 DNA sequence: TGTGCCAGCAGTGAATATCGTATGGCTAATTCACCCCTCCACTTT. This codes for CASSEYRMANSPLHF. This chain connects TRBV25-1 to TRBJ1-6; D is ambiguous. The CDR3 is made up of 15 amino acids. V lost 0 bases, J lost 6 bases, and 9 bases lay in between. Germline CDR1 MGHDK, CDR2 SYGVNS.